This entry describes one T cell receptor (beta chain). This entry belongs to a study of cytomegalovirus exposure and HLA in healthy donors. 13 Jbeta primers and 60 Vbeta primers were used for the PCR. TCRdb's copy holds only in-frame clones and misses some; the assay was immunoSEQ multiplex PCR. This sample yields about 190,000 clones, of which approximately 88% are seen a single time; approximately 0.25% belongs to the top ten. The CDR3 length is 15 residues. Per the germline V gene, CDR1 is SGHTA and CDR2 is FQGNSA. V shed 5 bases and J 4 bases; nucleotides not matched to a gene: 6. This clonotype was sampled from a boy between 5 and 17 years old in good health and CMV-seronegative. Sequenced sample: PBMCs. The chain carries TRBV7-2 and TRBJ2-1, with 9 bases lining up with TRBD2. CDR3 protein: CASSITSGSYNEQFF. In nucleotides, the CDR3 is TGTGCCAGCAGCATAACTAGCGGGTCTTACAATGAGCAGTTCTTC.